A selection of T cell receptor beta chains follows, all from one sample in a study of early T cells in non-severe SARS-CoV-2 infection. MiXCR, applied by TCRdb to the 5' RACE reads, yields one record per CDR3 protein. The sample carries over 30,000 distinct CDR3 sequences, 6% to 7% recorded once. The sample taken for sequencing was whole blood. All receptors come from an adult who was a healthcare worker with PCR-confirmed SARS-CoV-2 infection or an uninfected control (not recorded which). Each CDR3 is given with its conserved first and last residue. D genes are given only for firm matches. Clone size is stated in some rows and not others, as once, few, many or a class when expanded.

j_call clone_size d_call v_call cdr3_aa cdr3_nt
TRBJ2-3 many TRBD1 TRBV28 CASSPRQGWSTDTQYF TGTGCCAGCAGCCCCAGACAGGGATGGAGCACAGATACGCAGTATTTT
TRBJ2-1 few . TRBV7-2 CASSPGQINEQFF TGTGCCAGCAGCCCCGGACAGATCAATGAGCAGTTCTTC
TRBJ2-7 few . TRBV7-9 CASNQIRAIPYEQYF TGTGCCAGCAACCAGATCAGGGCGATTCCCTACGAGCAGTACTTC
TRBJ1-6 many . TRBV27 CASRQTVNNSPLHF TGTGCCAGCAGGCAGACGGTGAATAATTCACCCCTCCACTTT
TRBJ1-1 many TRBD1 TRBV18 CASSPLTGQAREAFF TGTGCCAGCTCACCGCTTACGGGACAGGCGAGAGAAGCTTTCTTT
TRBJ2-5 . . TRBV12-3/TRBV12-4 CASTTQGSETQYF TGTGCCAGCACCACACAGGGATCCGAGACCCAGTACTTC
TRBJ2-1 many . TRBV20-1 CSAPTSVSYNEQFF TGCAGTGCCCCCACCAGTGTCTCCTACAATGAGCAGTTCTTC
TRBJ2-7 many TRBD2 TRBV7-2 CASSLGLAFYEQYF TGTGCCAGCAGCTTGGGACTAGCTTTTTACGAGCAGTACTTC
TRBJ1-2 many . TRBV27 CASSLSTGQLAGYTF TGTGCCAGCAGTTTATCGACTGGACAGTTAGCGGGCTACACCTTC
TRBJ1-2 many TRBD1 TRBV27 CASSSGGAVYGYTF TGTGCCAGCAGTTCAGGGGGCGCGGTCTATGGCTACACCTTC
TRBJ2-3 many . TRBV20-1 CSARGVSSQKRDTQYF TGCAGTGCTAGAGGGGTATCGAGCCAGAAACGAGATACGCAGTATTTT
TRBJ1-2 many TRBD1 TRBV3-1 CASSQRGQFHGYTF TGTGCCAGCAGCCAAAGGGGACAGTTCCATGGCTACACCTTC
TRBJ2-1 . TRBD2 TRBV7-2 CASSWGLAGGRNEQFF TGTGCCAGCAGCTGGGGACTAGCGGGGGGGAGGAATGAGCAGTTCTTC
TRBJ2-5 few . TRBV7-6 CASSRNTNRAQETQYF TGTGCCAGCAGCCGAAACACCAACCGGGCCCAAGAGACCCAGTACTTC